This is a list of T cell receptor beta chains from one sample in a study of cytomegalovirus exposure and HLA in healthy donors. Sequencing used immunoSEQ multiplex PCR; TCRdb keeps in-frame clones, though not all of them. Found here are 150,000 or so clones, roughly 80% of them singletons; the top ten hold approximately 1.5%. Sequencing was carried out using PBMCs. The receptors stem from a female donor in good health and CMV-seronegative. The conserved cysteine and the conserved F or W are not part of the CDR3 here. Only some rows state a clone size, as once, few, many or a class for expanded clones.

clone_size cdr3_length v_call cdr3_aa
. 14 TRBV19 ASSTLALSSYNEQF
few 12 TRBV6-5 ASGPRGPNQPQH
once 13 TRBV7-8 ASSLASRGDQPQH
. 10 TRBV29-1 SATNISYGYT
. 13 TRBV6-1 ASKQEDRGYYEQY
. 11 TRBV10-1 ASSPGQGLGYT
. 11 TRBV7-9 ASSLASMGEQF
. 11 TRBV5-1 ASSLGFFEEQF
. 14 TRBV19 ASKPKNSATNEKLF
. 13 TRBV4-1 ASSQPPSGNYEQY
. 13 TRBV7-3 ASSLGTGLNTEAF
. 13 TRBV13 ASSPSTGTYNEQF
. 13 TRBV19 ASSIEGRREHEQF
. 12 TRBV6-1 ATLSTDSSYEQY
. 12 TRBV19 ASSIEGDTGELF
. 12 TRBV7-9 ASSGQTTNEKLF
. 15 TRBV11-3 ASSLEDRVRGNTEAF
. 12 TRBV5-1 ASSFSGRYNEQF
. 11 TRBV7-7 ASSLGASETQY
. 13 TRBV7-2 ASSLYPGTEYGYT
. 10 TRBV30 AWNAGPDTQY
. 15 TRBV13 ASRNTPGQGELDGYT